This T cell receptor (beta chain) was documented in a study of shared clonotypes between healthy human individuals. In the study's own analysis: Junction-only sequences without quality scores came from ImmunoSEQ, so filtering differed. The method was immunoSEQ multiplex PCR; TCRdb's version includes in-frame clones alone and lacks a portion of them. Clonal size and the V and J genes are those of that table, whereas D and trimming came from the DNA. The sample has over a million clones, 96% seen once. The V gene's germline CDR1 is MDHEN and CDR2 SYDVKM. CDR3 length: 14 amino acids. V lost 6 bases to trimming and J lost 4 bases; unmatched junction nucleotides: 6. All participating donors were Caucasian adults from Nashville, Tennessee. The table lists this clone with a count of one.

What was sequenced was naive CD4+ T cells sorted from blood. Subset described: CD45RA+ positively selected. This sequence joins TRBV28 and TRBJ1-1; 9 bases map to TRBD1. The TCR comes from a man aged 25 to 40 in good health. This CDR3 is CASRLQGALTEAFF. CDR3 bases: TGTGCCAGCAGATTACAGGGGGCGCTCACTGAAGCTTTCTTT.